This entry lists 26 T cell receptor beta chains sequenced from one sample in a study of tumor-infiltrating lymphocytes in primary liver carcinoma. A constant-region primer primed TCR beta cDNA synthesis from 400 to 550 ng of total RNA. Generation of the TCR beta libraries relied on three nested multiplex PCR rounds using slightly modified ARM-PCR. The first two PCR rounds used TRBV1-TRBV30 primers with a Cbeta primer, about 9 cycles each. TCRdb independently ran MiXCR on the multiplex PCR reads; one entry per CDR3 protein. The table lists approximately 79,000 distinct CDR3 sequences, over 60% of them singletons. Scientists recovered RNA and DNA together from roughly 21-30 mg of unsorted bulk tissue. The material sequenced was liver tumor tissue from sampling region 4. The sample's subset: tumor region T4, right-lateral pole. The receptors come from a man between 40 and 49 years old with primary liver carcinoma and hepatitis B virus infection.

The gene calls are TRBV4-2 and TRBJ2-7; possible D gene TRBD2, 6 bases. The CDR3 sequence is 17 residues long. From germline, CDR1 is LGHNA and CDR2 YNFKEQ. DNA for the CDR3: TGTGTCACTACTGGACTAACGGGAGTTTATGAGTCCTACGAGCAGTACTTC. Protein product: CVTTGLTGVYESYEQYF.

Points on this clonotype: Given the absence of the conserved phenylalanine or tryptophan at the CDR3 end, a read error is likely. The chain couples TRBV13 to TRBJ2-7, with D possibly TRBD2 on 6 matching bases. Germline V lookup: CDR1 PRHDT, CDR2 FYEKMQ (reference sequence). The CDR3 is 13 residues long. CDR3 sequence: CDSSSGGSYEQYL. In nucleotides, the CDR3 is TGTGACAGCAGCTCTGGAGGGTCCTACGAGCAGTACTTA.

In this sample, this clonotype turned up many times. The rearrangement uses TRBV12-3 or TRBV12-4 and TRBJ1-6; D unresolved. With 8 bases removed from V and 4 bases from J, the gap between germline ends came to 15 bases. The CDR3 has 15 amino acids. Written as DNA, the CDR3 is TGTGCCAGCGGTACTGCTTCCCGTTATAATTCACCCCTCCACTTT. Protein product: CASGTASRYNSPLHF.

This clonotype was observed at least ten times. This chain joins TRBV6-5 and TRBJ1-4; 8 nucleotides match TRBD1. Germline V CDR1 and CDR2: MNHEY, SVGAGI. The CDR3 runs to 15 residues. The trim removed 2 bases at V and 6 bases at J, leaving 5 bases unmatched. This chain's CDR3 is CASSYRTGPDEKLFF. The CDR3 DNA follows: TGTGCCAGCAGTTACAGGACAGGGCCAGATGAAAAACTGTTTTTT.

This rearrangement joins TRBV6-1 to TRBJ2-7; 7 bases agree with TRBD1. The length of the CDR3 is 14 residues. Germline V CDR1 and CDR2: MNHNS, SASEGT. The CDR3 is CDSIAGGHSLEQYF. The CDR3, as DNA: TGTGACAGTATTGCAGGGGGACACTCCCTCGAGCAGTACTTC.

This clonotype was found many times. J is TRBJ2-1 and V is TRBV6-5, with D perhaps matching TRBD1 or TRBD2 (5 bases each). The V gene lost 9 bases and the J gene lost 11 bases, with 17 bases spanning the gap. Germline assignment: CDR1 MNHEY and CDR2 SVGAGI. The CDR3 loop spans 12 amino acids. CDR3 residues: CASSFLRGQQFF. The CDR3 coding sequence is TGTGCCAGTTCCTTTCTTCGGGGACAGCAGTTCTTC.

On this clonotype: No conserved phenylalanine or tryptophan is present at the end of the CDR3, so a read error is the likely explanation. In DNA, the CDR3 is TGCAGCGTTGATTTGCCTAGCGGGAGTTTAGGGATAGATACGCAGTATTTG. Its translation is CSVDLPSGSLGIDTQYL. The rearrangement uses TRBV29-1 and TRBJ2-3; TRBD2 matches 10 bases. Trimming at V came to 3 bases and at J to 5 bases, leaving 14 bases not matched to a gene. The CDR3 sequence is 17 residues long. Germline assignment: CDR1 SQVTM and CDR2 ANQGSEA.

Of note for this clonotype: A much larger clone sits a single nucleotide away, making a read error possible. This chain uses TRBV5-1 with TRBJ1-1, with 7 bases aligning to TRBD1. With V trimmed by 3 bases and J by 5 bases, 10 bases remained unmatched. This CDR3 contains 15 residues. Germline CDR1 and CDR2: SGHRS and YFSETQ. The CDR3 here is CASSWWGAGGTEAFF. The CDR3, as DNA: TGCGCCAGCAGCTGGTGGGGGGCAGGGGGTACTGAAGCTTTCTTT.

The chain carries TRBV6-6 and TRBJ2-3, with TRBD2 identical over 13 bases. With V trimmed by 5 bases and J by 6 bases, 11 bases remained unmatched. The V gene's germline CDR1 is MNHNY and CDR2 SVGAGI (reference sequence). This CDR3 is built from 17 residues. The DNA of the CDR3 is TGTGCCAGCAGTCCTCGGACTAGCGGGGGTTGGACGGATACGCAGTATTTT. This gives the protein CASSPRTSGGWTDTQYF.

Worth noting for this clonotype: The conserved phenylalanine or tryptophan normally closing the CDR3 is absent here, so this likely arose from a read error. This sequence joins TRBV6-5 and TRBJ2-2; the D gene is possibly TRBD2 (5 bases). Germline CDR1 MNHEY, CDR2 SVGAGI. This CDR3 has 15 residues. As DNA, the CDR3 is TGTTCCAGCAGTTACGCAGTGGACGGCACCGGGAAGCTGTTTCTT. Its protein is CSSSYAVDGTGKLFL.

Concerning this clonotype itself: An end of the junction does not agree with germline; a read error may underlie this. This sequence joins TRBV7-8 and TRBJ1-6, with D perhaps TRBD1 (6 bases). Germline CDR1 reads SGHVS; CDR2 reads FQNEAQ. The CDR3 spans 15 residues. The CDR3 DNA reads TGTGTCAGCAGCATCCAGGGGAGGGAGAATTTACCCCTCCACTTT. Translating gives CVSSIQGRENLPLHF.

Concerning this clonotype itself: The conserved phenylalanine or tryptophan normally closing the CDR3 is absent here, so this likely arose from a read error. The chain carries TRBV6-6 and TRBJ2-1; D perhaps matches TRBD2 (5 bases). This CDR3 comprises 16 residues. CDR1 is MNHNY, CDR2 SVGAGI, per germline (reference sequence). Trimming stripped 8 bases from V and 9 bases from J, with 26 bases between. The CDR3 DNA follows: TGTGCCAGCCAAACATCGGGGAGCAGGAGGTTGGGTGAGCAGTTCTTA. This gives the protein CASQTSGSRRLGEQFL.

Concerning this clonotype itself: It may be a read error: a sequence one base away is much more abundant. The chain couples TRBV5-1 to TRBJ2-1, with TRBD1 matching 9 bases. Unmatched junction bases numbered 4, after V lost 0 bases and J lost 9 bases. The length of the CDR3 is 14 residues. Germline CDR1 SGHRS, CDR2 YFSETQ. The DNA for the CDR3 is TGCGCCAGCAGCTTGGAGGACAGGGGTAGTGAGCAGTTCTTC. It codes for CASSLEDRGSEQFF.

A remark on this clonotype: A junction boundary mismatches the germline segment, possibly from a read error. The chain couples TRBV6-5 to TRBJ2-1; no clear D. Germline V gene lookup returns CDR1 MNHEY and CDR2 SVGAGI. The CDR3 length is 15 residues. CDR3 nucleotides: TGTGCCAGCAGCGCGAAGGAGAGCTCCTACAATGAGCAGTTCTTT. Translating gives CASSAKESSYNEQFF.

The rearrangement joins TRBV7-2 to TRBJ2-3; D is unresolved. Germline V lookup: CDR1 SGHTA, CDR2 FQGNSA. CDR3 length equals 13 residues. Trimming shortened V by 5 bases and J by 5 bases, and 11 bases separated the two germline ends. The CDR3 nucleotides are TGTGCCAGCAGCAACCGGTACGGAGATACGCAGTATTTT. It translates to CASSNRYGDTQYF.

In regard to this clonotype: A much larger clone is a single base away; this may be a read error. V and J are TRBV28 and TRBJ1-6; D perhaps matches TRBD1 (5 bases). The CDR3 runs to 15 residues. The germline V gene has CDR1 MDHEN and CDR2 SYDVKM. The CDR3 sequence: CASSLEGTYDSPLHF. CDR3 nucleotides: TGTGCCAGCAGTTTAGAGGGGACCTATGATTCACCCCTCCACTTT.

To note about this clonotype: The junction departs from germline at one end; a sequencing error may be responsible. This rearrangement joins TRBV11-2 to TRBJ2-1; the D is unclear. Germline V gene data show CDR1 as SGHAT and CDR2 as FQNNGV. CDR3 length equals 14 residues. Here the CDR3 DNA reads TGTGCCAGCAGCTTTGATAGGTGGGCGGTTGAACAGTCCTTC. Amino acid sequence: CASSFDRWAVEQSF. Filled out from reference TRBV11-2 and TRBJ2-1, the complete variable domain reads EAGVAQSPRYKIIEKRQSVAFWCNPISGHATLYWYQQILGQGPKLLIQFQNNGVVDDSQLPKDRFSAERLKGVDSTLKIQPAKLEDSAVYLCASSFDRWAVEQSFGPGTRLTVL.

At least ten counts were recorded for this clonotype. The chain links TRBV29-1 to TRBJ1-2; TRBD1 is a possible D gene (5 bases). This CDR3 region has 13 residues. The germline V and J ends were trimmed by 5 bases and 4 bases, with 14 bases remaining between them. Per the germline V gene, CDR1 is SQVTM and CDR2 is ANQGSEA. The CDR3 DNA reads as TGCAGCGTTTCGAAGGGGCGCGGCTATGGCTACACCTTC. This codes for CSVSKGRGYGYTF.

The CDR3 spells CSVGEYHSSAAYNEQFF. The CDR3 region has the DNA TGCAGCGTTGGAGAGTATCATTCATCGGCGGCCTACAATGAGCAGTTCTTC. The V gene is TRBV29-1, the J gene TRBJ2-1, with D hard to call. Germline CDR1 SQVTM, CDR2 ANQGSEA. The CDR3 covers 17 residues. Deletions cut 4 bases from V and 2 bases from J, with 21 bases between.

This chain joins TRBV6-5 and TRBJ2-7; 7 bases match TRBD1. The CDR3 loop spans 15 amino acids. The V gene end was trimmed by 8 bases and the J gene end by 0 bases; junction bases not matched to a gene: 10. Germline V gene sequence: CDR1 MNHEY, CDR2 SVGAGI. For the CDR3, the DNA is TGTGCCAGCGGGACCGGGACAGCAAACTCCTACGAGCAGTACTTC. Amino acids: CASGTGTANSYEQYF.

The J gene is TRBJ2-3, the V gene TRBV20-1; TRBD2 matches 8 bases. Germline V lookup: CDR1 DFQATT, CDR2 SNEGSKA (reference sequence). V gave up 4 bases and J gave up 0 bases; unmatched junction bases: 3. CDR3 length: 14 residues. CDR3 sequence reads: CSATSGFSTDTQYF. The DNA for the CDR3 is TGCAGTGCTACTAGCGGGTTTAGCACAGATACGCAGTATTTT.

Note on this clonotype: A read error is likely, as this CDR3 ends without the conserved phenylalanine or tryptophan. The chain joins TRBV5-1 to TRBJ2-3, with a possible D match to TRBD2 (5 bases). Germline V gene data show CDR1 as SGHRS and CDR2 as YFSETQ. This CDR3 is 15 amino acids long. Trimming stripped 1 base from V and 0 bases from J, with 9 bases between. The CDR3 sequence: CASSLLERSTDTQYL. The CDR3 bases are TGCGCCAGCAGCTTGCTCGAGCGGAGCACAGATACGCAGTATTTG.

The sample holds a few counts of this clonotype. The chain carries TRBV7-3 and TRBJ2-2, with a possible D match to TRBD1 (5 bases). The length of the CDR3 is 15 residues. The germline V gene has CDR1 SGHTA and CDR2 FQGTGA. V lost 0 bases to trimming and J lost 6 bases, with 11 bases between them. The CDR3 nucleotides read TGTGCCAGCAGCTTAACCAGGGTTGGGGCCGGGGAGCTGTTTTTT. The encoded protein is CASSLTRVGAGELFF.

The table lists this clonotype with a few counts. An end of the junction differs from the germline gene, which may be a read error. The chain uses TRBV7-8 and TRBJ2-2; TRBD1 aligns across 10 bases. There are 15 residues in the CDR3. The germline V gene has CDR1 SGHVS and CDR2 FQNEAQ. The CDR3 spells CASTWDRGVPGELLF. The CDR3 coding sequence is TGTGCCAGCACCTGGGACAGGGGCGTACCCGGGGAGCTGCTTTTT.

As concerns this clonotype: A much larger clone is a single base away; this may be a read error. The CDR3: CAGSPPDREEKLFF. The CDR3 nucleotides are TGTGCCGGCAGCCCTCCGGACAGGGAAGAAAAACTGTTTTTT. This chain joins TRBV7-9 and TRBJ1-4, with 8 bases lining up with TRBD1. Germline V lookup: CDR1 SEHNR, CDR2 FQNEAQ (reference sequence). This CDR3 is built from 14 residues.

This clonotype was seen many times. The gene calls are TRBV6-1 and TRBJ1-1, with TRBD1 as a possible D gene (6 bases). The CDR3 is 14 amino acids. V lost 6 bases and J lost 1, with 12 bases in between. Germline lookup yields CDR1 MNHNS and CDR2 SASEGT. The CDR3 loop is CASREGDTNTEAFF. The CDR3 DNA reads TGTGCCAGCAGAGAGGGGGACACGAACACTGAAGCTTTCTTT.